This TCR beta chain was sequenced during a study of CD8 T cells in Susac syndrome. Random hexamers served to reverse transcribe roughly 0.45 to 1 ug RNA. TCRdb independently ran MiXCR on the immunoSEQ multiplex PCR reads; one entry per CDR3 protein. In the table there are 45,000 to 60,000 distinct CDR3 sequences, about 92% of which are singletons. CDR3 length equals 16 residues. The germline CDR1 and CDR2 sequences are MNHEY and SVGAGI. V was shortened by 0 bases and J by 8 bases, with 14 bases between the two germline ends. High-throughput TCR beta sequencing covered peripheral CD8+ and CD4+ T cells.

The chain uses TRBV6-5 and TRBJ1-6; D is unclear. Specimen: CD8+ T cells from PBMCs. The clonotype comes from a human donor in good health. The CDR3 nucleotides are TGTGCCAGCAGTTACTCGAGCAGGTCGGGTTATTCACCCCTCCACTTT. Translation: CASSYSSRSGYSPLHF.